This TCR beta chain appears in the sequencing data of a study of beta chain features in type 1 diabetes. This clone was detected many times. Sorted populations all exceeded 98% purity. As every portion of the isolated RNA was reverse transcribed, the sequencing read expressed TCRB transcripts. Profiled with immunoSEQ multiplex PCR; TCRdb holds only in-frame clones, not every one. Among about 240,000 clones listed, 25% to 30% were seen once. The sequencing input was central memory CD4+ T cells from blood. This receptor was identified in a man aged 25-40 years in good health.

CDR3 coding DNA: TGTGCCAGCAGCCAGACAGGGGCGAAAGTTTATAATTCACCCCTCCACTTT. Amino acids: CASSQTGAKVYNSPLHF. The gene calls are TRBV7-2 and TRBJ1-6; 8 nucleotides agree with TRBD1. Germline trimming cut 5 bases from V and 4 bases from J; bases unmatched to any gene: 10. CDR3 length: 17 residues. The V gene's germline CDR1 is SGHTA and CDR2 FQGNSA.